This section outlines one TCR beta chain sequence together with its context. Its antigen is as yet unknown. These data originate in a study of T-cell reconstitution after alpha-beta-depleted transplantation in children. There are 14 residues in the CDR3. Deletions cut 3 bases from V and 3 bases from J, with 9 bases between. Study outcomes and limitations: By one year post-transplant, T-cell counts and diversity largely arose from T cells that were newly produced. For some patients, TCRbeta diversity was high at day 60 because of recipient T cells and thymic progenitors that survived.

Preparing the TCRbeta library involved the use of unique molecular identifiers. TCRdb called the PCR reads again in MiXCR, with one record for every CDR3 protein. This table holds fewer than 550,000 distinct CDR3 sequences, 15% to 20% found once. Sequenced here: PBMCs, mostly from graft donor cells, sampled 360 days after TCRalphabeta/CD19-depleted stem cell transplant. V and J are TRBV12-3 or TRBV12-4 and TRBJ1-3, with D hard to call. This sequence was found in a boy in the first two years of life who had a stem cell transplant for Wiskott-Aldrich syndrome, so the T cells may come from the graft donor. This CDR3 reads CASSLGPFGNTIYF. CDR3 sequence (DNA): TGTGCCAGCAGTTTGGGCCCCTTTGGAAACACCATATATTTT.